The 8 T cell receptor beta chains below all came from one sample that was sequenced in a study of blood T cell repertoires in COVID-19. This table comes from immunoSEQ multiplex PCR, and its TCRdb copy is limited to in-frame clones, with some not included. The sample includes tens of thousands of clones, roughly 88% seen only once; the top ten take around 6.4%. The sequenced sample consisted of peripheral blood. These receptors were collected from a woman between 65 and 79 years old with acute or convalescent COVID-19.

A remark on this clone: One end of the junction fails to match germline, which may point to a read error. The chain employs TRBV5-6 and TRBJ1-1; 8 nucleotides align to TRBD1. There are 17 residues in the CDR3. The germline V gene encodes CDR1 SGHDT and CDR2 YYEEEE. The CDR3 bases are TGTGCCAGCACCTTGGACAGGGCGAGCCTTTTTGACACTGAAGCTTTCTTT. Translating gives CASTLDRASLFDTEAFF.

The V gene is TRBV9, the J gene TRBJ2-3; TRBD2 aligns across 11 bases. This CDR3 has 16 residues. The J segment lost 5 bases and the V segment lost 2 bases, leaving 7 bases of the junction unmatched. Per the germline V gene, CDR1 is SGDLS and CDR2 is YYNGEE. The CDR3 loop is CASSVRLAGRLDTQYF. DNA for the CDR3: TGTGCCAGCAGCGTTAGACTAGCGGGGCGTCTAGATACGCAGTATTTT. Full variable domain (rest looked up from reference TRBV9 and TRBJ2-3): DSGVTQTPKHLITATGQRVTLRCSPRSGDLSVYWYQQSLDQGLQFLIQYYNGEERAKGNILERFSAQQFPDLHSELNLSSLELGDSALYFCASSVRLAGRLDTQYFGPGTRLTVL.

The chain employs TRBV9 and TRBJ2-2; weak D call: TRBD1 (6 bases). The CDR3 has 15 amino acids. Germline V gene lookup returns CDR1 SGDLS and CDR2 YYNGEE. V was trimmed by 3 bases and J by 5 bases, leaving 14 bases between them. Written as DNA, the CDR3 is TGTGCCAGCAGCGCCAACAGGGTAGAAACCGGGGAGCTGTTTTTT. This gives the protein CASSANRVETGELFF.

The gene calls are TRBV6-2 or TRBV6-3 and TRBJ1-4, with TRBD1 as a possible D gene (6 bases). The CDR3 extends over 15 amino acids. The germline gives CDR1 MNHEY, CDR2 SVGEGT. V was pared by 1 base and J by 3 bases, with 9 bases between. The chain's CDR3 is CASSYWGTSNEKLFF. The CDR3 region has the DNA TGTGCCAGCAGTTACTGGGGGACATCTAATGAAAAACTGTTTTTT.

The chain recombines TRBV15 with TRBJ1-1; perhaps TRBD1 as D (5 bases). V dropped 4 bases and J dropped 7 bases, with 28 bases sitting between them. CDR1 LNHNV and CDR2 YYDKDF come from the germline V gene (reference sequence). The CDR3 is made up of 18 amino acids. The CDR3 loop is CATSKRDRTGGRTFEAFF. The CDR3 DNA sequence: TGTGCCACCAGCAAGAGGGACCGAACTGGGGGGAGGACCTTTGAAGCTTTCTTT.

The chain links TRBV4-3 to TRBJ2-1; D possibly corresponds to TRBD1 (6 bases). CDR3 length equals 16 residues. The germline gives CDR1 LGHNA, CDR2 YSLEER. The ends were cut back, 4 bases at V and 0 bases at J, with 13 bases in the middle. CDR3 loop: CASSLRQASSYNEQFF. CDR3 DNA: TGCGCCAGCAGCCTCAGACAGGCGAGCTCCTACAATGAGCAGTTCTTC.

The chain is built from TRBV11-2 and TRBJ1-1; the D gene is possibly TRBD1 (5 bases). The CDR3 runs to 15 residues. Germline V lookup: CDR1 SGHAT, CDR2 FQNNGV. V was trimmed by 6 bases and J by 1 base, leaving 15 bases between them. The CDR3 sequence is CASSQTGFRNTEAFF. The CDR3 DNA is TGTGCCAGCAGTCAAACAGGTTTCCGGAACACTGAAGCTTTCTTT.

The CDR3 region is CASSPRDRGFTEAFF. The CDR3 coding sequence is TGTGCCAGCAGTCCCCGGGACAGGGGGTTCACTGAAGCTTTCTTT. The chain is built from TRBV27 and TRBJ1-1, with 11 bases fitting TRBD1. Trimming cost V 5 bases and J 4 bases; bases outside gene matches: 6. CDR1 is MNHEY, CDR2 SMNVEV, per germline (reference sequence). The CDR3 contains 15 residues.